The 24 T cell receptor beta chains below come from one sample, sequenced in a study of metastatic and nonmetastatic thyroid tumors. TCRdb re-called clones from the PCR reads using MiXCR. In the table there are tens of thousands of clones, roughly 24% of which are singletons. Patients were all untreated before their thyroid surgery. The sequenced sample consisted of tumor tissue. All receptors derive from a female donor with papillary thyroid cancer or a benign thyroid nodule (not recorded which). Some clones in this sample may be carry-over from other donors' samples.

This clone was detected a few times. The rearrangement uses TRBV20-1 and TRBJ2-1; the match to TRBD2 covers 14 bases. V shed 3 bases, J shed 7 bases, and the junction held 20 bases outside the gene matches. CDR1 and CDR2 from the germline V gene are DFQATT and SNEGSKA (reference sequence). This CDR3 has 20 residues. In DNA form, the CDR3 reads TGCAGTGCTAGGGGTTTCGGCGCGGGACTAGCGGGAGTTCCAATAAATGAGCAGTTCTTC. It encodes CSARGFGAGLAGVPINEQFF.

This clone has a single count. At one end, the junction sequence differs from germline, possibly due to a read error. The V gene is TRBV19, the J gene TRBJ1-6; no clear D gene. Per germline, CDR1 LNHDA and CDR2 SQIVND (reference sequence). The CDR3 extends over 13 amino acids. In nucleotides, the CDR3 is TGTGCCAGTAGTCCGACATCAAGTTCACCCCTCCGCTTT. Amino acids: CASSPTSSSPLRF.

This clone has at least ten counts. The genes are TRBV5-5 and TRBJ2-7; possibly TRBD1 for D (6 bases). Trimming stripped 7 bases from V and 0 bases from J, with 17 bases between. The CDR3 totals 15 residues. CDR1 and CDR2 from the germline V gene are SGHKS and YYEKEE (reference sequence). This CDR3 is CASRKTRGSSYEQYF. CDR3 coding DNA: TGTGCCAGCCGAAAAACGAGGGGGAGCTCCTACGAGCAGTACTTC.

This clone was counted at least ten times. This chain connects TRBV9 to TRBJ1-5, with D perhaps TRBD1 (6 bases). This CDR3 has 15 residues. Germline CDR1 and CDR2: SGDLS and YYNGEE. V lost 0 bases and J lost 7, with 14 bases in between. The CDR3 is CASSVDPTGFQPQHF. Written as DNA, the CDR3 is TGTGCCAGCAGCGTAGATCCCACAGGGTTCCAGCCCCAGCATTTT.

This clone has just a few counts. The chain links TRBV6-1 to TRBJ1-5; D is ambiguous. The germline gives CDR1 MNHNS, CDR2 SASEGT. V lost 6 bases and J 2 bases, leaving 11 bases between the germline ends. The CDR3 loop spans 14 amino acids. DNA of the CDR3: TGTGCCAGCAGCCACGGGGAGGGCAATCAGCCCCAGCATTTT. Amino acids: CASSHGEGNQPQHF.

V and J are TRBV5-1 and TRBJ1-4; 11 positions agree with TRBD1. The CDR3 spans 17 residues. In germline, CDR1 is SGHRS, CDR2 YFSETQ. Trimming at V came to 0 bases and at J to 8 bases, leaving 9 bases not matched to a gene. Here the CDR3 DNA reads TGCGCCAGCAGCTTGGCCTCGGCGGGACAGGGGGGCGAAAAACTGTTTTTT. Amino acid sequence: CASSLASAGQGGEKLFF.

The chain employs TRBV28 and TRBJ2-7; 7 bases map to TRBD1. The length of the CDR3 is 11 residues. Germline V lookup: CDR1 MDHEN, CDR2 SYDVKM. The V segment lost 6 bases and the J segment 6 bases; nucleotides outside the gene matches: 2. The CDR3 reads CASRTGLEQYF. CDR3 bases: TGTGCCAGCAGGACAGGGCTCGAGCAGTACTTC.

The genes are TRBV2 and TRBJ1-1; no firm D call. The ends were cut back, 6 bases at V and 1 base at J, with 9 bases in the middle. CDR1 is SNHLY and CDR2 is FYNNEI in the germline V gene. The CDR3 is 13 residues long. CDR3 sequence reads: CASRAEGNTEAFF. CDR3 DNA: TGTGCCAGCAGAGCAGAGGGGAACACTGAAGCTTTCTTT.

In its sample, this clone was seen many times. The sample carries other DNA sequences with the same CDR3. This chain joins TRBV30 and TRBJ2-3; D call uncertain. The CDR3 is 11 residues long. The ends were cut back, 3 bases at V and 6 bases at J, with 7 bases in the middle. The germline CDR1 and CDR2 sequences are GTSNPN and SVGIG (reference sequence). The CDR3, as DNA: TGTGCCTGGAGCCCTCTGGATACGCAGTATTTT. Protein sequence: CAWSPLDTQYF.

This clone was seen a few times. The rearrangement joins TRBV12-3 or TRBV12-4 to TRBJ2-7; 10 nucleotides line up with TRBD2. CDR3 size: 16 residues. The trim removed 3 bases at V and 0 bases at J, leaving 5 bases unmatched. The CDR3 DNA reads TGTGCCAGCAGTTTCAGACTAGCGGGTGCCTCCTACGAGCAGTACTTC. Residues: CASSFRLAGASYEQYF.

Here the CDR3 DNA reads TGTGCCAGCAGCTTACGTGATTGGACAGGGGGTGAGGGCTACACCTTC. This translates into CASSLRDWTGGEGYTF. V gene TRBV11-2 combines with J gene TRBJ1-2, with 10 bases matching TRBD1. With V trimmed by 2 bases and J by 8 bases, 11 bases remained unmatched. This CDR3 has 16 amino acids. Germline V CDR1 and CDR2: SGHAT, FQNNGV.

This clone was seen repeatedly, ten times or more. V usage is TRBV2 and J usage is TRBJ2-5, with 10 bases identical to TRBD1. Losses at the gene ends were 6 bases for V and 4 bases for J; bases not matched to a gene: 8. This CDR3 comprises 15 residues. Germline V gives CDR1 SNHLY, CDR2 FYNNEI. The CDR3 DNA is TGTGCCAGCAGACCTAGACAGGGGGCGCGAGAGACCCAGTACTTC. Translated, it gives CASRPRQGARETQYF. Full variable domain (missing parts from reference TRBV2 and TRBJ2-5): EPEVTQTPSHQVTQMGQEVILRCVPISNHLYFYWYRQILGQKVEFLVSFYNNEISEKSEIFDDQFSVERPDGSNFTLKIRSTKLEDSAMYFCASRPRQGARETQYFGPGTRLLVL.

This clone was detected only a few times. The rearrangement uses TRBV2 and TRBJ2-7; 7 bases align to TRBD2. Germline V CDR1 and CDR2: SNHLY, FYNNEI. V lost 7 bases, J lost 3 bases, and 6 bases stayed unmatched. The CDR3 is made up of 13 amino acids. The CDR3 is CASMRAGVYEQYF. CDR3 nucleotides: TGTGCCAGCATGAGGGCGGGGGTCTACGAGCAGTACTTC.

In the case of this clone: It may be a read error: a sequence one base away is much more abundant. V gene TRBV20-1 combines with J gene TRBJ2-5; no clear D. This CDR3 comprises 12 residues. The germline V gene encodes CDR1 DFQATT and CDR2 SNEGSKA (reference sequence). Here the CDR3 reads CSAYSWQETKYF. The CDR3 region has the DNA TGCAGTGCCTATTCTTGGCAAGAGACCAAGTACTTC.

There are many counts of this clone. The J gene is TRBJ2-2, the V gene TRBV12-3 or TRBV12-4, with 7 nucleotides matching TRBD2. This CDR3 has 14 residues. With V trimmed by 6 bases and J by 4 bases, 5 bases remained unmatched. This CDR3 is CASRSSGGTGELFF. DNA of the CDR3: TGTGCCAGCAGGTCCTCGGGGGGCACCGGGGAGCTGTTTTTT.

This clone was seen repeatedly, ten times or more. This chain uses TRBV2 with TRBJ2-4; D remains unclear. Trimming cost V 4 bases and J 2 bases, with 6 bases left between them. Germline CDR1 SNHLY, CDR2 FYNNEI. The CDR3 has 13 residues. CDR3 nucleotides: TGTGCCAGCAGTGCCGGGTCCAAAAACATTCAGTACTTC. Translation gives CASSAGSKNIQYF.

The genes are TRBV5-1 and TRBJ2-1; D not resolved. From germline, CDR1 is SGHRS and CDR2 YFSETQ. The CDR3 has 17 residues. V was cut by 0 bases and J by 8 bases, with 21 bases left in between. As DNA, the CDR3 is TGCGCCAGCAGCTTGGGGTTTTCTGCCCATCGTGGCGATGAGCAGTTCTTC. It yields the protein CASSLGFSAHRGDEQFF.

There are a few counts of this clone. This chain joins TRBV6-1 and TRBJ1-1; D unclear. CDR1 and CDR2 from the germline V gene are MNHNS and SASEGT. The CDR3 is 15 amino acids. V gave up 1 base and J gave up 5 bases, with 14 bases separating them. This chain's CDR3 is CASSEGGGRRTEAFF. CDR3 DNA: TGTGCCAGCAGTGAAGGAGGAGGGAGGAGGACTGAAGCTTTCTTT.

This clone has more than one count but fewer than ten. The V call is TRBV5-1, the J call TRBJ1-4, with D perhaps TRBD1 (6 bases). Trimming left V 4 bases short and J 0 bases short, with 10 bases between. Germline CDR1 SGHRS, CDR2 YFSETQ. There are 15 residues in the CDR3. In DNA, the CDR3 is TGCGCCAGCAGCCCCAGGACAGCAACTAATGAAAAACTGTTTTTT. This translates into CASSPRTATNEKLFF.

This clone was seen at least ten times. In nucleotides, the CDR3 is TGTGCCAGCAGTTACCGTCCTAATGAAAAACTGTTTTTT. Translating it yields CASSYRPNEKLFF. The V gene is TRBV6-5, the J gene TRBJ1-4; D is undetermined. The CDR3 covers 13 residues. Germline CDR1 reads MNHEY; CDR2 reads SVGAGI. V shed 2 bases and J shed 3 bases, with 4 bases lying between them.

As DNA, the CDR3 is TGTGCCTGGATACAGGGCTCGGGAAACACCATATATTTT. Translated: CAWIQGSGNTIYF. V usage is TRBV30 and J usage is TRBJ1-3; possibly TRBD1 for D (6 bases). CDR1 is GTSNPN, CDR2 SVGIG, per germline (reference sequence). The CDR3 contains 13 residues. V lost 4 bases, J lost 4 bases, and 11 bases lay in between.

The rearrangement joins TRBV28 to TRBJ2-5, with TRBD2 matching over 8 bases. This CDR3 has 14 residues. The trim removed 3 bases at V and 5 bases at J, leaving 5 bases unmatched. Germline CDR1 is MDHEN and CDR2 is SYDVKM. The CDR3 protein is CASSFTGGPETQYF. CDR3 coding DNA: TGTGCCAGCAGTTTTACGGGAGGGCCGGAGACCCAGTACTTC.

This clone was detected many times. Additional DNA sequences in this sample encode the identical CDR3. This chain connects TRBV5-6 to TRBJ2-1; 9 bases are shared with TRBD2. Unmatched junction bases numbered 4, after V lost 3 bases and J lost 9 bases. Germline lookup yields CDR1 SGHDT and CDR2 YYEEEE. This CDR3 is built from 13 residues. The chain's CDR3 is CASSWGLALEQFF. The CDR3 DNA is TGTGCCAGCAGCTGGGGACTAGCACTTGAGCAGTTCTTC.

This clone was found a few times. The CDR3 sequence is CASSSGGTNIQYF. The CDR3 nucleotides read TGTGCCAGCAGTTCCGGGGGAACCAACATTCAGTACTTC. The V and J genes are TRBV27 and TRBJ2-4; D perhaps matches TRBD2 (6 bases). The CDR3 extends over 13 amino acids. Per the germline V gene, CDR1 is MNHEY and CDR2 is SMNVEV (reference sequence). Trimming removed 4 bases at V and 7 bases at J, with 11 bases between.